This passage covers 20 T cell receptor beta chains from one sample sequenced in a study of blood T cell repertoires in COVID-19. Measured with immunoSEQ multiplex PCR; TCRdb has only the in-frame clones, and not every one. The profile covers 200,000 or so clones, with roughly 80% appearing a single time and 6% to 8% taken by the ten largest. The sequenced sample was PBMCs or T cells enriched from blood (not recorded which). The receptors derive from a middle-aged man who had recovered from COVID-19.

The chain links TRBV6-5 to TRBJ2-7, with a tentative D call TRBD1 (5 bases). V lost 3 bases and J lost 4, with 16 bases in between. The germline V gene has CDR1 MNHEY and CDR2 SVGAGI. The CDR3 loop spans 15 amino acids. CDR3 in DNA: TGTGCCAGCAGTTATTCGGGTGGGGCCGGGTACGAGCAGTACTTC. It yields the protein CASSYSGGAGYEQYF.

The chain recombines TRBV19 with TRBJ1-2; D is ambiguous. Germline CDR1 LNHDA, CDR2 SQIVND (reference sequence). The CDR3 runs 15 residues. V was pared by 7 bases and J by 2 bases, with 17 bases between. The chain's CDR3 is CASNRGLTINYGYTF. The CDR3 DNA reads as TGTGCCAGTAACCGAGGGCTCACGATAAACTATGGCTACACCTTC.

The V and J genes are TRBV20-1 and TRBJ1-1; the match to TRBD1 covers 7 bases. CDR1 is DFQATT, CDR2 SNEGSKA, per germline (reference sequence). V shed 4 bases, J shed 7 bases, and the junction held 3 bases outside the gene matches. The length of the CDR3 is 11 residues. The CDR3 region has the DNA TGCAGTGCTATGCGGGACAGTGAAGCTTTCTTT. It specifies CSAMRDSEAFF.

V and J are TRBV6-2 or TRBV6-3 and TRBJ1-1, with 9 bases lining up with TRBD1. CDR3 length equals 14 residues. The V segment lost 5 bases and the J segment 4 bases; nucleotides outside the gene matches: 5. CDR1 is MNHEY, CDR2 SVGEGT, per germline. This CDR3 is CASSGQGWATEAFF. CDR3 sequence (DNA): TGTGCCAGCAGTGGACAGGGGTGGGCCACTGAAGCTTTCTTT.

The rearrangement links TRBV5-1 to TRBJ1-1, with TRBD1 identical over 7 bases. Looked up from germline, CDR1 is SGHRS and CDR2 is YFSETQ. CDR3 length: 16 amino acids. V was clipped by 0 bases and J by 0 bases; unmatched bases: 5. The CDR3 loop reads CASSLEGAGVNTEAFF. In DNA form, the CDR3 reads TGCGCCAGCAGCTTGGAGGGGGCAGGGGTGAACACTGAAGCTTTCTTT.

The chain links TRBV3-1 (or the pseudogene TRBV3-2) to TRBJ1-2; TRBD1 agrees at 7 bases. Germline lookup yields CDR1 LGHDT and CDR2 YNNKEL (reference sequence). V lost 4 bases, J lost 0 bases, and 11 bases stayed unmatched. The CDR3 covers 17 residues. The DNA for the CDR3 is TGTGCCAGCAGCCCCCTGACAAGGACAGGAACTAACTATGGCTACACCTTC. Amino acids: CASSPLTRTGTNYGYTF.

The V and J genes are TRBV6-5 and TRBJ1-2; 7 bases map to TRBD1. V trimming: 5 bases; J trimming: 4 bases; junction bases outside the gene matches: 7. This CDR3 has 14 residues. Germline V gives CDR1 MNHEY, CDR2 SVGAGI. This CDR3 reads CASSPGQTFYGYTF. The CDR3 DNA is TGTGCCAGCAGTCCGGGACAGACATTCTATGGCTACACCTTC.

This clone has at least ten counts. In DNA, the CDR3 is TGTGCCAGCAGCTTGGAGCAGGGGTTCACCGGGGAGCTGTTTTTT. The encoded protein is CASSLEQGFTGELFF. V is TRBV5-8 and J is TRBJ2-2; maybe TRBD1 (6 bases). Trimming removed 0 bases from V and 4 bases from J, with 10 bases in between. CDR1 and CDR2 from the germline V gene are SGHTS and YDEGEE. The CDR3 is 15 residues long.

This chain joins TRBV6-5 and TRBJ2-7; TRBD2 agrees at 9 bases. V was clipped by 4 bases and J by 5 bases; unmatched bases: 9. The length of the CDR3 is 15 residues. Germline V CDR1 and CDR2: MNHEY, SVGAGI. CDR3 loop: CASSFRSGGNHEQYF. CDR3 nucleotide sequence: TGTGCCAGCAGTTTCCGTAGCGGGGGTAACCACGAGCAGTACTTC.

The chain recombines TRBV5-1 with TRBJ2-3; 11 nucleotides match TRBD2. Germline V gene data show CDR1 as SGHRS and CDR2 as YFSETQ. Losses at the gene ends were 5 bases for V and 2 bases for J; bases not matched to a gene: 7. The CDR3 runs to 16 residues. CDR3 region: CASRYTSGGVTDTQYF. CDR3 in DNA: TGCGCCAGCAGATACACTAGCGGGGGCGTCACAGATACGCAGTATTTT.

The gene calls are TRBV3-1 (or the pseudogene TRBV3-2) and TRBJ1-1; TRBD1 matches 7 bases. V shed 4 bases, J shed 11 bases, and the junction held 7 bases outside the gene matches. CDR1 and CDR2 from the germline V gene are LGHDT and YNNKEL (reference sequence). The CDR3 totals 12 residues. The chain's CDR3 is CASSLTGEVAFF. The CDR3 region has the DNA TGTGCCAGCAGCCTAACAGGGGAGGTGGCTTTCTTT.

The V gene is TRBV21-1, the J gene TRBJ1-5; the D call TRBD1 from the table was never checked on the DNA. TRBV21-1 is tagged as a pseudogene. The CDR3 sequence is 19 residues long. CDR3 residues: CASSRTTLKDTYSNQPQHF. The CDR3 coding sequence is TGTGCCAGCAGCCGAACCACCCTCAAAGACACATATAGCAATCAGCCCCAGCATTTT.

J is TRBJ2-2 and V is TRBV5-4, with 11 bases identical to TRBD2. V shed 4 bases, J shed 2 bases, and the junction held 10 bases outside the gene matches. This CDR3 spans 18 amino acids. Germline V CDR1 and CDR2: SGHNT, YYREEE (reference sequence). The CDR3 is CASSPPKLAGGNTGELFF. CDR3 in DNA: TGTGCCAGCAGCCCACCCAAGCTAGCGGGAGGTAACACCGGGGAGCTGTTTTTT.

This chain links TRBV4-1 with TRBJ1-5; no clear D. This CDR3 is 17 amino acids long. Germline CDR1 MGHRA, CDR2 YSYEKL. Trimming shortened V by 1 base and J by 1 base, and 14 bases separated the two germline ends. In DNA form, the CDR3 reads TGCGCCAGCAGCCAAGTTGACATGGGCTTCAGCAATCAGCCCCAGCATTTT. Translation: CASSQVDMGFSNQPQHF.

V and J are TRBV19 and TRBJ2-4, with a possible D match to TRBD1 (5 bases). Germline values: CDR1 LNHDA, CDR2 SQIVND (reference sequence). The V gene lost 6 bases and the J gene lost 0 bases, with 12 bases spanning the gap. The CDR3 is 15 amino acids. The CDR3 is CASSLTDTAKNIQYF. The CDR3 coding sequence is TGTGCCAGTAGCTTGACAGATACAGCCAAAAACATTCAGTACTTC.

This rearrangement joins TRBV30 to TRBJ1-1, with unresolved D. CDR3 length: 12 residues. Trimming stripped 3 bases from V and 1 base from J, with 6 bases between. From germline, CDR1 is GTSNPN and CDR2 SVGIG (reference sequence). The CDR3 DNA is TGTGCCTGGAGGTCAGGGAACACTGAAGCTTTCTTT. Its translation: CAWRSGNTEAFF. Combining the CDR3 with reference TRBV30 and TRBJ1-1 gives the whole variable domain SQTIHQWPATLVQPVGSPLSLECTVEGTSNPNLYWYRQAAGRGLQLLFYSVGIGQISSEVPQNLSASRPQDRQFILSSKKLLLSDSGFYLCAWRSGNTEAFFGQGTRLTVV.

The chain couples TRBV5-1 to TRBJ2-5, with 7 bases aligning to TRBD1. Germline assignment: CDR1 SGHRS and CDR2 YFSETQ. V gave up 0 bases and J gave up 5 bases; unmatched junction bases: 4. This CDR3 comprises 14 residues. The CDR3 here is CASSLEGGGETQYF. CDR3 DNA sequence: TGCGCCAGCAGCTTGGAAGGGGGCGGGGAGACCCAGTACTTC.

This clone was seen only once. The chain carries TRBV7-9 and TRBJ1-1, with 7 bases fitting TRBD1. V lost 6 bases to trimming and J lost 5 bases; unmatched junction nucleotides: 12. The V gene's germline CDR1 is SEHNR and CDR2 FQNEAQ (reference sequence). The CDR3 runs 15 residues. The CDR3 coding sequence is TGTGCCAGCAGTTCGCTAGGGGGCAGGTTGACTGAAGCTTTCTTT. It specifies CASSSLGGRLTEAFF.

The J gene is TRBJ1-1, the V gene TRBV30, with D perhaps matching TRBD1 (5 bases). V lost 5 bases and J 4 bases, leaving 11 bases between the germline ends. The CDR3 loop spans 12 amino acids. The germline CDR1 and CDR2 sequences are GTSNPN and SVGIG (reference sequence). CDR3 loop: CAWEAGSTEAFF. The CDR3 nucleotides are TGTGCCTGGGAAGCAGGGTCCACTGAAGCTTTCTTT.

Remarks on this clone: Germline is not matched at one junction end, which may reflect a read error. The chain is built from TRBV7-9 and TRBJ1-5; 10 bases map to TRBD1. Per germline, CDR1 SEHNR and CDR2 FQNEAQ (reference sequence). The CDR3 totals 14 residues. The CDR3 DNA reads TGTGCCAGCAGCTCAGTAGAGCCGGACAGGGGGATTTCGTTT. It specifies CASSSVEPDRGISF.